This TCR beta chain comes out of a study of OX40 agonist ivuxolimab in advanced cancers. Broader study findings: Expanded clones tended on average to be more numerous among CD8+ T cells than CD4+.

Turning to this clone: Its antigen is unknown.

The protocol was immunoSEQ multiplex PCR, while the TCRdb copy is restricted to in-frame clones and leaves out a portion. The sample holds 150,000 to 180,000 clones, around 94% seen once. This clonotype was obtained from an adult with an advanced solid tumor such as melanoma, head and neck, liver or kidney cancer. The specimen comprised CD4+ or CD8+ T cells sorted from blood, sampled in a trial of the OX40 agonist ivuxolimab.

This CDR3 is CASSRRGGLNTEAFF. The CDR3 nucleotides are TGTGCCAGCAGCCGGCGTGGGGGGCTGAACACTGAAGCTTTCTTT. The chain links TRBV5-6 to TRBJ1-1, with a possible D match to TRBD1 (6 bases). Germline CDR1 and CDR2: SGHDT and YYEEEE. The CDR3 runs 15 residues. The ends were cut back, 4 bases at V and 0 bases at J, with 13 bases in the middle.